The T cell receptor (beta chain) under discussion was sequenced for a study of blood T cells in healthy people across ages. Next came a second PCR, run for about 7 to 12 cycles, which used a sample-barcoded 5' primer along with a J-beta primer mix. TCRdb re-analysed the 5' RACE reads in MiXCR, keeping a single row per CDR3 protein. The table records around 1,100,000 distinct CDR3 sequences, about two fifths of them present only once. Sequencing was carried out using blood. This clonotype originated in a man younger than 35 in good health.

The CDR3 DNA reads as TGTGCCAGCAGTTATACAGGGAGTTCTTCACCCCTCCACTTT. Its protein is CASSYTGSSSPLHF. This chain joins TRBV6-5 and TRBJ1-6; D perhaps matches TRBD1 (6 bases). This CDR3 is built from 14 residues. Germline-derived CDR1 and CDR2 are MNHEY and SVGAGI. Trimming removed 3 bases at V and 9 bases at J, with 12 bases between.